This is a list of T cell receptor beta chains from one sample in a study of long-term antiretroviral therapy in people with HIV. The table came from immunoSEQ multiplex PCR; TCRdb's copy has only in-frame clones and leaves some out. The sample shows 20,000 to 25,000 clones, roughly 85% of them seen only once. The input for sequencing was unsorted PBMCs, taken 0.2 years after starting antiretroviral therapy. These receptors were collected from a woman in her thirties with HIV. Both conserved end residues are part of each CDR3. A D gene is named only where the DNA matches it firmly. Clone size is not always given. Where it is, it says once, few, many or a class for expanded clones.

CDR3nt,CDR3aa,j_gene,d_gene,len,abundance,v_gene
TGTGCCATCAGACAGGGGATTGGAAACACCATATATTTT,CAIRQGIGNTIYF,TRBJ1-3,TRBD1,13,once,TRBV10-3
TGTGCCAGCAGCTTAGGCGCTAGGGAGTTCTTC,CASSLGAREFF,TRBJ2-1,.,11,few,TRBV7-9
TGTGCCAGCAGCGGGAACGGGGTGAGGACCGGGGAGCTGTTTTTT,CASSGNGVRTGELFF,TRBJ2-2,.,15,.,TRBV9
TGTGCCAGCAGCGGACAGGAGAACACTGAAGCTTTCTTT,CASSGQENTEAFF,TRBJ1-1,.,13,.,TRBV9
TGTGCCATCCTTCGACAGATGAACACTGAAGCTTTCTTT,CAILRQMNTEAFF,TRBJ1-1,.,13,.,TRBV10-3
TGTGCCAGTAGTGCAAGACCGACTCGCATTTTCTATAGCAATCAGCCCCAGCATTTT,CASSARPTRIFYSNQPQHF,TRBJ1-5,.,19,few,TRBV19
TGCGCCAGCAGCTTCACGGGGTCTATTAACGCTGAAGCTTTCTTT,CASSFTGSINAEAFF,TRBJ1-1,.,15,few,TRBV5-1
TGTGCCAGCAGCGCGCTCCGGGACAGGCCCCGCACAGATACGCAGTATTTT,CASSALRDRPRTDTQYF,TRBJ2-3,TRBD1,17,few,TRBV27
TGTGCCAGCAGTCCTCCGACTGTTCGTGTCCTCCACTTT,CASSPPTVRVLHF,TRBJ1-6,.,13,.,TRBV2
TGTGCCAGCAGCCAATTGGGGACTGAAGCTTTCTTT,CASSQLGTEAFF,TRBJ1-1,.,12,.,TRBV14
TGCAGCGTTGTGTTAGTCGTGGGGGATACGCAGTATTTT,CSVVLVVGDTQYF,TRBJ2-3,.,13,.,TRBV29-1
TGTGCCAGCAGCTTATTGGGGGGGCCGAACAATGAGCAGTTCTTC,CASSLLGGPNNEQFF,TRBJ2-1,.,15,.,TRBV7-2
TGTGCCAGCTCACCAGGGGCCGGCAAAAACATTCAGTACTTC,CASSPGAGKNIQYF,TRBJ2-4,.,14,.,TRBV18
TGTGCCAGCAGCTTACAGGGTGTCTATGGCTACACCTTC,CASSLQGVYGYTF,TRBJ1-2,.,13,few,TRBV7-9
TGTGCCTGGAGTACCAAGACAGGGAGGGAGGCTTTCTTT,CAWSTKTGREAFF,TRBJ1-1,TRBD1,13,.,TRBV30
TGCAGCGTTGGGGCTCGAATTAGCCCAGATACGCAGTATTTT,CSVGARISPDTQYF,TRBJ2-3,.,14,.,TRBV29-1
TGTGCCTGGAGTGTCCCACCGCAGGAAAAACTGTTTTTT,CAWSVPPQEKLFF,TRBJ1-4,.,13,once,TRBV30
TGTGCCAGCAGTTTAAACAAATTAGGGAGGACTGAAGCTTTCTTT,CASSLNKLGRTEAFF,TRBJ1-1,.,15,.,TRBV27
TGTGCCAGCAGTTCGGTTCCAATTGCCTATGGCTACACCTTC,CASSSVPIAYGYTF,TRBJ1-2,.,14,.,TRBV27
TGTGCCAGCAGTGGACAAGAGACCCAGTACTTC,CASSGQETQYF,TRBJ2-5,.,11,.,TRBV2
TGTGCCAGTCGCCGGGCGAGCGACACCGGGGAGCTGTTTTTT,CASRRASDTGELFF,TRBJ2-2,.,14,.,TRBV19
TGTGCCAGCAGTTACGGCGCCGGGACAAACTATGGCTACACCTTC,CASSYGAGTNYGYTF,TRBJ1-2,.,15,few,TRBV6-5